A single sample is the source of the 2 T cell receptor beta chains below, sequenced in a study of human T cells and chemical hapten exposure. Regarding time point: patch test 2, 6 weeks after DPC sensitization. The treatment was: therapeutic diphenylcyclopropenone sensitization with weekly scalp DPC. In TCRdb, the RACE reads were re-called with MiXCR into one record per CDR3 protein. The data contain approximately 100,000 distinct CDR3 sequences, more than 7% of them singletons. The starting material was whole blood, obtained in connection with sensitization to the hapten diphenylcyclopropenone (DPC). All receptors come from a woman aged 40 to 55 with alopecia areata. Some clones in this sample may be carry-over from other donors' samples.

This clonotype was recorded at least ten times. The rearrangement uses TRBV20-1 and TRBJ2-1; 7 bases are a match to TRBD2. V shed 0 bases, J shed 6 bases, and the junction held 2 bases outside the gene matches. Germline CDR1 DFQATT, CDR2 SNEGSKA (reference sequence). The CDR3 runs to 13 residues. The CDR3 region has the DNA TGCAGTGCTAGAGACTTAGCGGGCAATGAGCAGTTCTTC. It encodes CSARDLAGNEQFF.

The sample holds a few counts of this clonotype. V and J are TRBV5-5 and TRBJ1-1; 10 nucleotides agree with TRBD1. Trimming at V came to 2 bases and at J to 2 bases, leaving 6 bases not matched to a gene. This CDR3 contains 16 residues. CDR1 and CDR2 from the germline V gene are SGHKS and YYEKEE (reference sequence). CDR3 nucleotides: TGTGCCAGCAGCTTTGGGGGACAGGGGAGAAACACTGAAGCTTTCTTT. Protein sequence: CASSFGGQGRNTEAFF.